A selection of T cell receptor beta chains follows, all from one sample in a study of blood T cell repertoires in COVID-19. The table came from immunoSEQ multiplex PCR; TCRdb's copy has only in-frame clones and leaves some out. The sample carries roughly 150,000 clones, 75% to 90% recorded once. Input material: PBMCs or T cells enriched from blood (not recorded which). These receptors all stem from a man between 65 and 85 years old who had been exposed to COVID-19. Both conserved end residues are part of each CDR3. The D gene is left open where the match is weak. Expanded clones are given a class, and other clones once, few, many or no size at all.

V gene,D gene,J gene,clone size,CDR3 length,CDR3 protein,CDR3 DNA
TRBV6-4,.,TRBJ1-1,.,14,CASSERYQGTEAFF,TGTGCCAGCAGTGAGAGGTATCAGGGGACTGAAGCTTTCTTT
TRBV7-6,.,TRBJ2-7,.,15,CASSSNEGVPYEQYF,TGTGCCAGCAGCTCTAATGAGGGGGTTCCTTACGAGCAGTACTTC
TRBV4-3,TRBD1,TRBJ1-2,once,18,CASSQEDRDRGLGYGYTF,TGCGCCAGCAGCCAAGAGGACCGGGACAGGGGGCTGGGCTATGGCTACACCTTC
TRBV4-1,.,TRBJ2-7,.,14,CASSQYGGSYEQYF,TGCGCCAGCAGCCAATACGGAGGCTCCTACGAGCAGTACTTC
TRBV5-6,TRBD1,TRBJ2-5,.,15,CASSYRGSGQETQYF,TGTGCCAGCAGCTACAGGGGTTCGGGCCAAGAGACCCAGTACTTC
TRBV7-9,.,TRBJ1-3,.,15,CASSLGIASGNTIYF,TGTGCCAGCAGCTTAGGAATAGCCTCTGGAAACACCATATATTTT
TRBV12-3/TRBV12-4,TRBD2,TRBJ2-4,.,12,CASSLGGNIQYF,TGTGCCAGCAGTTTGGGGGGGAACATTCAGTACTTC
TRBV5-1,.,TRBJ1-1,.,15,CASTRGSGRSTEAFF,TGCGCCAGCACCCGAGGATCGGGAAGGAGTACTGAAGCTTTCTTT
TRBV27,.,TRBJ1-5,.,14,CASNRGGMGQPQHF,TGTGCCAGCAACCGGGGGGGGATGGGCCAGCCCCAGCATTTT
TRBV6-6,.,TRBJ1-3,.,14,CASSRPDSGNTIYF,TGTGCCAGCAGTCGACCAGACTCTGGAAACACCATATATTTT
TRBV4-1,.,TRBJ1-2,.,16,CASSREDEKGRNGYTF,TGCGCCAGCAGCCGAGAGGATGAGAAGGGGAGGAATGGCTACACCTTC
TRBV4-1,.,TRBJ1-5,.,15,CASSQIIRGGQPQHF,TGCGCCAGCAGCCAAATAATAAGGGGGGGTCAGCCCCAGCATTTT
TRBV9,TRBD2,TRBJ2-3,.,16,CASSPGSGVGTDTQYF,TGTGCCAGCAGCCCAGGTAGCGGGGTTGGGACAGATACGCAGTATTTT
TRBV7-2,TRBD2,TRBJ2-1,.,15,CASGLAGGSYNEQFF,TGTGCCAGCGGACTAGCGGGGGGCTCCTACAATGAGCAGTTCTTC
TRBV9,.,TRBJ2-5,.,15,CASSVRTGVGETQYF,TGTGCCAGCAGCGTAAGGACTGGGGTGGGAGAGACCCAGTACTTC
TRBV3-1/TRBV3-2,.,TRBJ1-6,.,14,CASSPAGPNSPLHF,TGTGCCAGCAGCCCGGCGGGGCCTAATTCACCCCTCCACTTT
TRBV28,.,TRBJ1-1,.,16,CASSLSWGLMGTEAFF,TGTGCCAGCAGTTTATCTTGGGGCCTCATGGGGACTGAAGCTTTCTTT
TRBV4-1,.,TRBJ1-1,.,15,CASSPTFRDFTEAFF,TGCGCCAGCAGCCCGACTTTCAGGGATTTCACTGAAGCTTTCTTT
TRBV6-2/TRBV6-3,TRBD1,TRBJ1-2,.,14,CASSYVRGGAGYTF,TGTGCCAGCAGTTACGTTCGAGGGGGCGCGGGCTACACCTTC
TRBV19,TRBD1,TRBJ2-2,once,17,CASSKDRGSTTAGELFF,TGTGCCAGTAGTAAGGACAGGGGCTCCACTACTGCCGGGGAGCTGTTTTTT
TRBV5-5,TRBD1,TRBJ2-5,.,16,CASSSRQGTGKETQYF,TGTGCCAGCAGCTCGCGGCAGGGGACAGGGAAAGAGACCCAGTACTTC
TRBV19,.,TRBJ1-5,.,16,CASRSMGRSSNQPQHF,TGTGCCAGTAGGTCAATGGGCAGGTCGAGCAATCAGCCCCAGCATTTT
TRBV3-1/TRBV3-2,.,TRBJ1-2,.,14,CASSPTTDQYGYTF,TGTGCCAGCAGCCCCACGACAGACCAATATGGCTACACCTTC
TRBV9,.,TRBJ1-5,.,15,CASSVGPGWGQPQHF,TGTGCCAGCAGCGTAGGGCCGGGGTGGGGACAGCCCCAGCATTTT
TRBV10-3,TRBD1,TRBJ2-3,once,18,CAISEPHSGTGDTDTQYF,TGTGCCATCAGTGAGCCACATTCCGGGACAGGGGACACAGATACGCAGTATTTT
TRBV2,TRBD2,TRBJ2-2,.,17,CASSPPSGMRATGELFF,TGTGCCAGCAGTCCTCCTAGCGGGATGCGAGCCACCGGGGAGCTGTTTTTT
TRBV4-3,TRBD1,TRBJ2-1,.,14,CASSQEPRQGQQFF,TGCGCCAGCAGCCAAGAGCCCCGACAGGGGCAGCAGTTCTTC
TRBV11-2,.,TRBJ2-1,.,17,CASSAIGRGPIYNEQFF,TGTGCCAGCAGCGCCATCGGGCGGGGGCCGATTTACAATGAGCAGTTCTTC
TRBV6-5,.,TRBJ2-7,once,12,CASGLRSYEQYF,TGTGCCAGCGGTCTACGCTCCTACGAGCAGTACTTC
TRBV5-5,TRBD2,TRBJ2-5,.,15,CASSWGTSGRETQYF,TGTGCCAGCAGCTGGGGGACTAGCGGGAGGGAGACCCAGTACTTC
TRBV7-6,.,TRBJ2-3,.,15,CASSLWARQADTQYF,TGTGCCAGCAGCTTATGGGCCCGCCAGGCCGATACGCAGTATTTT
TRBV30,.,TRBJ2-7,.,12,CAGSGGAYEQYF,TGTGCCGGCTCGGGGGGCGCGTACGAGCAGTACTTC
TRBV19,TRBD1,TRBJ1-2,.,14,CASSTPGQGLGYTF,TGTGCCAGTAGTACGCCGGGACAGGGACTTGGCTACACCTTC
TRBV27,TRBD1,TRBJ2-5,.,14,CASEARTGVKTQYF,TGTGCCAGCGAGGCAAGGACAGGGGTAAAGACCCAGTACTTC
TRBV28,TRBD2,TRBJ2-7,.,16,CASSQASGSNSYEQYF,TGTGCCAGCAGTCAAGCTAGCGGTTCCAACTCCTACGAGCAGTACTTC